The clone carrying this TCR beta chain was seen a handful of times. What it binds is not known. The sample belongs to a study of cytomegalovirus exposure and HLA in healthy donors. Study-wide findings and caveats: Most TCR sequences were seen very rarely across donors, but some public TCRs occurred in many. Earlier findings revealed that most TCR beta V segments proved productive either about 87% or about 30% of the time.

V shed 5 bases and J 3 bases; nucleotides not matched to a gene: 7. The germline CDR1 and CDR2 sequences are MNHEY and SVGAGI. The CDR3 runs to 15 residues. PCR involved 60 Vbeta and 13 Jbeta primers. The method was immunoSEQ multiplex PCR; TCRdb's version includes in-frame clones alone and lacks a portion of them. This table has about 180,000 clones, about 69% appearing once. The clonotype originates from a human donor in good health. The rearrangement uses TRBV6-5 and TRBJ1-2, with TRBD1 identical over 9 bases. The sequenced sample consisted of PBMCs. The CDR3 region has the DNA TGTGCCAGCAGTCTACCCGGGACAGGGTACTATGGCTACACCTTC. Amino acid sequence: CASSLPGTGYYGYTF.